A single sample gave rise to the 30 T cell receptor beta chains below, sequenced in a study of T cells in Graves' hyperthyroidism and ophthalmopathy. Amplified TCR beta CDR3 regions derived from RNA transcripts. The HTBI primer set was used in a first-round RT-PCR of the TCR CDR3. MiXCR, applied by TCRdb to the multiplex PCR reads, yields one record per CDR3 protein. Among roughly 520,000 distinct CDR3 sequences, around a quarter were seen once, and the ten largest hold 11%. Sequenced: blood. The source of these receptors is a woman aged 25-40 years with Graves' ophthalmopathy.

This clonotype was recorded at least ten times. The chain is built from TRBV5-1 and TRBJ2-7; D remains unclear. The V end lost 0 bases, the J end lost 4 bases, and 17 bases lay between the germline ends. Per germline, CDR1 SGHRS and CDR2 YFSETQ. The CDR3 contains 16 residues. CDR3 coding DNA: TGCGCCAGCAGCTTGGCCTTGGGCTACGGGTCATACGAGCAGTACTTC. Its translation is CASSLALGYGSYEQYF. Together with reference TRBV5-1 and TRBJ2-7, the CDR3 gives the full variable domain: KAGVTQTPRYLIKTRGQQVTLSCSPISGHRSVSWYQQTPGQGLQFLFEYFSETQRNKGNFPGRFSGRQFSNSRSEMNVSTLELGDSALYLCASSLALGYGSYEQYFGPGTRLTVT.

The CDR3 is CASSRDRGGRELFF. The CDR3 region has the DNA TGTGCCAGCAGCAGGGACCGGGGAGGCCGGGAGCTGTTTTTT. This chain connects TRBV12-3 or TRBV12-4 to TRBJ2-2; the D gene is possibly TRBD2 (6 bases). Trimming stripped 6 bases from V and 9 bases from J, with 17 bases between. This CDR3 region has 14 residues.

The chain carries TRBV2 and TRBJ1-2; no clear D. Trimming took off 3 bases at V and 2 bases at J, with 7 bases between the two ends. Germline assignment: CDR1 SNHLY and CDR2 FYNNEI. The CDR3 has 13 amino acids. CDR3 in amino acids: CASSDTRNYGYTF. In DNA, the CDR3 is TGTGCCAGCAGTGACACGAGGAACTATGGCTACACCTTC.

The V call is TRBV6-1, the J call TRBJ1-2; D gene uncertain. The CDR3 has 19 amino acids. Germline lookup yields CDR1 MNHNS and CDR2 SASEGT. V gave up 2 bases and J gave up 1 base, with 23 bases separating them. The CDR3 region has the DNA TGTGCCAGCAGTGAACCTTGGACCCATCGGGTCCGTCTTAACTATGGCTACACCTTC. As protein: CASSEPWTHRVRLNYGYTF.

This clonotype showed up many times. The CDR3, as DNA: TGTGCCAGCAGTGGGGGGTCGGGCAGGCCTCAGTACTTC. This codes for CASSGGSGRPQYF. The chain couples TRBV2 to TRBJ2-7, with D perhaps given as TRBD1 or TRBD2 (5 bases each). The CDR3 runs 13 residues. V was cut by 4 bases and J by 10 bases, with 17 bases left in between. Germline-derived CDR1 and CDR2 are SNHLY and FYNNEI. Drawing the rest from reference TRBV2 and TRBJ2-7, the complete variable domain is EPEVTQTPSHQVTQMGQEVILRCVPISNHLYFYWYRQILGQKVEFLVSFYNNEISEKSEIFDDQFSVERPDGSNFTLKIRSTKLEDSAMYFCASSGGSGRPQYFGPGTRLTVT.

This clonotype was observed many times. The V gene is TRBV6-1, the J gene TRBJ1-5, with 12 bases matching TRBD1. Trimming took 4 bases from V and 6 from J; bases not matched to a gene: 7. The germline CDR1 and CDR2 sequences are MNHNS and SASEGT. CDR3 size: 16 residues. CDR3 sequence reads: CASSGIGTGGSQPQHF. In DNA, the CDR3 is TGTGCCAGCAGTGGGATCGGGACAGGGGGCAGTCAGCCCCAGCATTTT.

The chain combines TRBV6-1 with TRBJ1-1; D is possibly TRBD1 (6 bases). Trimming removed 0 bases at V and 9 bases at J, with 14 bases between. Germline assignment: CDR1 MNHNS and CDR2 SASEGT. The CDR3 is 14 residues long. The CDR3 region has the DNA TGTGCCAGCAGTGAAGCTTGGGGGCTCGAAAAAGCTTTCTTT. Protein: CASSEAWGLEKAFF.

The rearrangement uses TRBV28 and TRBJ1-2; perhaps TRBD1 as D (5 bases). Trimming took 8 bases from V and 4 from J, leaving 20 bases between them. CDR3 size: 15 residues. Germline-derived CDR1 and CDR2 are MDHEN and SYDVKM. DNA for the CDR3: TGTGCCAGCTCGTCGGTGAACCTGGGGGGCTATGGCTACACCTTC. This gives the protein CASSSVNLGGYGYTF.

This clonotype showed up many times. The V call is TRBV12-3 or TRBV12-4, the J call TRBJ1-5; 9 nucleotides align to TRBD1. Trimming removed 6 bases from V and 3 bases from J; junction bases left unmatched: 9. CDR3 length: 16 amino acids. The CDR3 loop reads CASRGPGQGYNQPQHF. CDR3 nucleotides: TGTGCCAGCAGGGGTCCGGGACAGGGATACAATCAGCCCCAGCATTTT.

The CDR3 protein is CASSIAEVPYEQYF. The CDR3 DNA follows: TGTGCCAGTAGTATAGCCGAGGTCCCCTACGAGCAGTACTTC. The rearrangement links TRBV19 to TRBJ2-7; D gene ambiguous. The CDR3 runs 14 residues. Between the trimmed V and J ends, which lost 1 base and 2 bases, there was a span of 9 bases. Germline CDR1 LNHDA, CDR2 SQIVND (reference sequence).

This clonotype has a handful of counts. A much larger clone is a single base away; this may be a read error. V usage is TRBV10-3 and J usage is TRBJ2-7; D may be TRBD2 (6 bases). CDR3 size: 15 residues. CDR1 and CDR2 (germline): ENHRY, SYGVKD. Deletions cut 6 bases from V and 0 bases from J, with 15 bases between. CDR3 nucleotide sequence: TGTGCCATCAGAGAAACTAGCTACAGCTCCTACGAGCAGTACTTC. This gives the protein CAIRETSYSSYEQYF.

The chain couples TRBV7-2 to TRBJ1-2; 8 nucleotides match TRBD1. V trimming: 1 base; J trimming: 7 bases; junction bases outside the gene matches: 5. Germline V gene sequence: CDR1 SGHTA, CDR2 FQGNSA. There are 14 residues in the CDR3. The CDR3 DNA is TGTGCCAGCAGCTTAGGACAGGGGCAGGGTGGCTACACCTTC. It is translated as CASSLGQGQGGYTF.

The rearrangement links TRBV19 to TRBJ1-5, with no clear D. Germline V lookup: CDR1 LNHDA, CDR2 SQIVND (reference sequence). Trimming pared 1 base from V and 4 bases from J, leaving 5 bases between. This CDR3 is built from 13 residues. As DNA, the CDR3 is TGTGCCAGTAGTATAGTAACTAATCAGCCCCAGCATTTT. It codes for CASSIVTNQPQHF.

The V call is TRBV11-2, the J call TRBJ2-1; 8 positions agree with TRBD2. The germline V gene encodes CDR1 SGHAT and CDR2 FQNNGV. There are 14 residues in the CDR3. Trimming at V came to 11 bases and at J to 4 bases, leaving 10 bases not matched to a gene. Here the CDR3 reads CAVTGGAFYNEQFF. The CDR3 bases are TGTGCCGTAACCGGGGGGGCCTTTTACAATGAGCAGTTCTTC.

This clonotype was found many times. The J gene is TRBJ2-2, the V gene TRBV12-3 or TRBV12-4; D call uncertain. The V end was cut by 7 bases, the J end by 3 bases, with 3 bases between. The CDR3 totals 11 residues. The CDR3 DNA follows: TGTGCCAGCACAGACACCGGGGAGCTGTTTTTT. Protein: CASTDTGELFF.

The gene calls are TRBV6-5 and TRBJ1-1, with TRBD1 matching over 12 bases. Germline V gene lookup returns CDR1 MNHEY and CDR2 SVGAGI. The CDR3 is 16 amino acids. With V trimmed by 2 bases and J by 7 bases, 8 bases remained unmatched. CDR3 bases: TGTGCCAGCAGTTACGAGGGGACAGGGGGCGAGGATGAAGCTTTCTTT. It codes for CASSYEGTGGEDEAFF.

A few counts support this clonotype. This sequence joins TRBV12-3 or TRBV12-4 and TRBJ2-7; 7 nucleotides line up with TRBD2. Trimming removed 1 base from V and 3 bases from J; junction bases left unmatched: 6. This CDR3 contains 15 residues. The CDR3 region has the DNA TGTGCCAGCAGTTTAGGGCTAGCGGAGAGCTACGAGCAGTACTTC. It yields the protein CASSLGLAESYEQYF.

This clonotype was seen repeatedly, ten times or more. The DNA of the CDR3 is TGCAGCGTTGAGACACGGGGGGGTACTCACACTGAAGCTTTCTTT. Encoded protein: CSVETRGGTHTEAFF. This chain joins TRBV29-1 and TRBJ1-1, with a weak D call TRBD1 (5 bases). This CDR3 region has 15 residues. The germline V gene has CDR1 SQVTM and CDR2 ANQGSEA. Deletions cut 3 bases from V and 3 bases from J, with 17 bases between.

This clonotype was seen a handful of times. The chain combines TRBV18 with TRBJ1-1; 9 bases align to TRBD1. Per germline, CDR1 KGHSH and CDR2 LQKENI. The CDR3 consists of 17 residues. The V gene end was trimmed by 3 bases and the J gene end by 0 bases; junction bases not matched to a gene: 8. The CDR3 DNA reads TGTGCCAGCTCACCCTTAGACAGGGGGAACATGAACACTGAAGCTTTCTTT. Translation gives CASSPLDRGNMNTEAFF.

This clonotype was observed at least ten times. V usage is TRBV6-1 and J usage is TRBJ2-5; D unresolved. CDR3 size: 16 residues. Trimming took off 6 bases at V and 0 bases at J, with 17 bases between the two ends. CDR1 MNHNS and CDR2 SASEGT come from the germline V gene. CDR3 nucleotide sequence: TGTGCCAGCAGGGCACTCCCTCTGGGGTACCAAGAGACCCAGTACTTC. This encodes CASRALPLGYQETQYF.

This clonotype was seen many times. The genes are TRBV7-3 and TRBJ2-7; D is unresolved. Germline V gene lookup returns CDR1 SGHTA and CDR2 FQGTGA. V lost 5 bases and J lost 6, with 17 bases in between. The CDR3 has 14 residues. CDR3 sequence: CASSPDLESSEQYF. The CDR3, as DNA: TGTGCCAGCAGCCCCGATCTAGAGAGTAGCGAGCAGTACTTC. The whole variable domain, filled in from reference TRBV7-3 and TRBJ2-7, reads GAGVSQTPSNKVTEKGKYVELRCDPISGHTALYWYRQSLGQGPEFLIYFQGTGAADDSGLPNDRFFAVRPEGSVSTLKIQRTERGDSAVYLCASSPDLESSEQYFGPGTRLTVT.

Concerning this clonotype itself: An end of the junction does not agree with germline; a read error may underlie this. J is TRBJ2-7 and V is TRBV6-5; TRBD2 aligns across 7 bases. Germline loops: CDR1 MNHEY, CDR2 SVGAGI. This CDR3 has 16 amino acids. CDR3 region: CASSYPKGLSSNEQYF. For the CDR3, the DNA is TGTGCCAGCAGTTACCCGAAGGGACTATCCTCCAACGAGCAGTACTTC.

Concerning this clonotype itself: The CDR3 end shows no conserved phenylalanine or tryptophan, and so a read error is likely. The chain uses TRBV15 and TRBJ2-7; D gene ambiguous. This CDR3 has 13 amino acids. The germline V gene encodes CDR1 LNHNV and CDR2 YYDKDF (reference sequence). CDR3 protein: CATSRDPSYEQYY. The CDR3 DNA is TGTGCCACCAGTAGAGATCCCTCCTACGAGCAGTACTAC.

Ten or more counts support this clonotype. The chain combines TRBV20-1 with TRBJ1-2; 8 bases are shared with TRBD1. Trimming removed 6 bases from V and 5 bases from J; junction bases left unmatched: 17. Per the germline V gene, CDR1 is DFQATT and CDR2 is SNEGSKA (reference sequence). The length of the CDR3 is 16 residues. The CDR3 DNA sequence: TGCAGTGCAGGACAGGGATTGGACTTCGCTAGTTATGGCTACACCTTC. Protein: CSAGQGLDFASYGYTF.

The J gene is TRBJ1-2, the V gene TRBV12-3 or TRBV12-4; D call uncertain. The CDR3 sequence is 14 residues long. Trimming cost V 6 bases and J 4 bases, with 15 bases left between them. CDR3 sequence (DNA): TGTGCCAGCAGACCCCGACGGGCCCCCTATGGCTACACCTTC. The encoded protein is CASRPRRAPYGYTF.

This clonotype appeared a single time. This chain uses TRBV12-3 or TRBV12-4 with TRBJ1-1; TRBD1 aligns across 9 bases. There are 14 residues in the CDR3. V was pared by 3 bases and J by 4 bases, with 3 bases of the junction left unmatched. The CDR3 region is CASSFQTGGTEAFF. Written as DNA, the CDR3 is TGTGCCAGCAGTTTCCAGACAGGGGGCACTGAAGCTTTCTTT.

The chain employs TRBV4-1 and TRBJ1-1; D gene uncertain. Germline V gene lookup returns CDR1 MGHRA and CDR2 YSYEKL. V lost 1 base and J lost 7, with 7 bases in between. The CDR3 is made up of 12 amino acids. The CDR3, as DNA: TGCGCCAGCAGCCAAGGCGGCGGTGAAGCTTTCTTT. Translating it yields CASSQGGGEAFF.

This clonotype showed up many times. The genes are TRBV6-1 and TRBJ1-2, with a weak D call TRBD1 (5 bases). Germline lookup yields CDR1 MNHNS and CDR2 SASEGT. CDR3 length: 13 amino acids. The ends were cut back, 6 bases at V and 8 bases at J, with 16 bases in the middle. Here the CDR3 reads CASSPGANEGYTF. The CDR3, as DNA: TGTGCCAGCAGCCCCGGGGCAAACGAGGGCTACACCTTC.

This clonotype appeared many times. This rearrangement joins TRBV28 to TRBJ2-5, with D possibly TRBD1 on 7 matching bases. V was pared by 8 bases and J by 4 bases, with 20 bases between. CDR3 length equals 15 residues. The germline CDR1 and CDR2 sequences are MDHEN and SYDVKM. CDR3 amino acids: CASGPGDSFIETQYF. In DNA form, the CDR3 reads TGTGCCAGCGGGCCGGGGGACAGTTTTATAGAGACCCAGTACTTC.

The rearrangement uses TRBV5-6 and TRBJ2-7; 12 bases line up with TRBD2. Trimming took 4 bases from V and 5 from J; bases not matched to a gene: 10. From germline, CDR1 is SGHDT and CDR2 YYEEEE. The CDR3 contains 16 residues. The CDR3 DNA reads as TGTGCCAGCAGCGGGCAGAGCCGACTAGCGGGAGACGAGCAGTACTTC. Translation: CASSGQSRLAGDEQYF.